This T cell receptor beta chain stems from a study of blood T cell repertoires in COVID-19. Turning to the study itself: PBMCs, B-cell-depleted T cells, or T cells were the source of the cDNA or gDNA that made up the material.

As originally analysed: Using reference gene primer amplification, nucleated cell counts were estimated. Libraries were prepared by immunoSEQ multiplex PCR; TCRdb keeps only in-frame clonotypes and omits some of them. V, J and clone size were drawn from that table, and D and trimming were deduced from the DNA. This sample has 110,000 to 150,000 clones, with 70% to 90% found just once. The CDR3 extends over 19 amino acids. The germline V gene has CDR1 LGHNA and CDR2 YNFKEQ. Unmatched junction bases numbered 8, after V lost 0 bases and J lost 0 bases. The sequence derives from a woman between 50 and 59 years old with acute or convalescent COVID-19. V is TRBV4-2 and J is TRBJ2-6, with TRBD1 matching 7 bases. The specimen sequenced was peripheral blood. The CDR3 spells CASSQEYTGAPSGANVLTF. CDR3 in DNA: TGTGCCAGCAGCCAAGAGTACACAGGGGCTCCCTCTGGGGCCAACGTCCTGACTTTC.